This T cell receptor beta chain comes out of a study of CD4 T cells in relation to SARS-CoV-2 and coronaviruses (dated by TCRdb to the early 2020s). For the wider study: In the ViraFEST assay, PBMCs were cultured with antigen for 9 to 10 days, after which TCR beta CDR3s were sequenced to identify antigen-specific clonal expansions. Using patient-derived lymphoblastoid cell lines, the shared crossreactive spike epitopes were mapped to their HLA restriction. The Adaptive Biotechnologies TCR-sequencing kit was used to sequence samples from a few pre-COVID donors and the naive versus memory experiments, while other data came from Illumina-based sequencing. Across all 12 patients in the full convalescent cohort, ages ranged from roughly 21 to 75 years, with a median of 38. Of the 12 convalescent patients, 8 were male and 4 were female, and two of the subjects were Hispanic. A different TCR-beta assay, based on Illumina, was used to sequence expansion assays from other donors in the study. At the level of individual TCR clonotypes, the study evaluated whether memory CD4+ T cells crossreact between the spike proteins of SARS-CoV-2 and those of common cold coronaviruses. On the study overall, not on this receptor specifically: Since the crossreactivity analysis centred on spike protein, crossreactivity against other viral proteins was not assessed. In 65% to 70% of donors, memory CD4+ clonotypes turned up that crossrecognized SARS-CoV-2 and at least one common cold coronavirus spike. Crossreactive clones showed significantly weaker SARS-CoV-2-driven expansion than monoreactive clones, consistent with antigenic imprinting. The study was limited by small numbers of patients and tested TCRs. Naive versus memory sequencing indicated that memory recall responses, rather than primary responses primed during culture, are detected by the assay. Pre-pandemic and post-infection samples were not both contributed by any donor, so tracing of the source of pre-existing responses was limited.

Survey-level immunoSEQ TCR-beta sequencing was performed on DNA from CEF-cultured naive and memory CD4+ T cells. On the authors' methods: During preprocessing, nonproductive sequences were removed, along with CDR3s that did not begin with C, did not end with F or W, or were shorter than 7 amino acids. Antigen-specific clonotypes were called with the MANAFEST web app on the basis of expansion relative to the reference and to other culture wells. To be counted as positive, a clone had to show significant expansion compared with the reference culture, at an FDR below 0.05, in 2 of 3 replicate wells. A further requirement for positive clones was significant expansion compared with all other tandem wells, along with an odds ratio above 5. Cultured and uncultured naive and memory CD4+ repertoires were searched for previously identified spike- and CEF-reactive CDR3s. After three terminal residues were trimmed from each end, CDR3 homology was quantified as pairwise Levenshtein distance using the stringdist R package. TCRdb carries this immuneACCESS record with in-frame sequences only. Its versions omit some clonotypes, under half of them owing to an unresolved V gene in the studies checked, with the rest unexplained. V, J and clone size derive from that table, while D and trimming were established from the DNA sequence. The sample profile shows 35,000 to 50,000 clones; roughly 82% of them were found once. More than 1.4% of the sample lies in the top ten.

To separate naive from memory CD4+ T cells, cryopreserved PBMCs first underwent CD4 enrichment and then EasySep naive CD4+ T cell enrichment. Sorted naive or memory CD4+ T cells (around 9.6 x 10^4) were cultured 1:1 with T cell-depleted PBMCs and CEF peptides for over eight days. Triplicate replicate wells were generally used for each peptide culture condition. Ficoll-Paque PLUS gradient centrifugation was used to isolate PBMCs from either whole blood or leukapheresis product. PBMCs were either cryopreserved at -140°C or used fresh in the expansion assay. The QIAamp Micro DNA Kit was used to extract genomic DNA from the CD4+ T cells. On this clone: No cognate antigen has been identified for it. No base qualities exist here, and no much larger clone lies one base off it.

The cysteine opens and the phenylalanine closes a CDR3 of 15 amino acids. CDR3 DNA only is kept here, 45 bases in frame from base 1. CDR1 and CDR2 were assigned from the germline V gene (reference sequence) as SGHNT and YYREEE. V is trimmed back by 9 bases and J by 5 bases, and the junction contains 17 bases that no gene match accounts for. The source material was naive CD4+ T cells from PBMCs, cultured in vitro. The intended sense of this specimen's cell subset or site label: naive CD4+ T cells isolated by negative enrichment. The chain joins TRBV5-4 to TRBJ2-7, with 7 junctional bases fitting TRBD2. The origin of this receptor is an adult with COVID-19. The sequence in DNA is TGTGCCACATCGTCGAGCGGGGACCCTACCAACGAGCAGTACTTC. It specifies CATSSSGDPTNEQYF.